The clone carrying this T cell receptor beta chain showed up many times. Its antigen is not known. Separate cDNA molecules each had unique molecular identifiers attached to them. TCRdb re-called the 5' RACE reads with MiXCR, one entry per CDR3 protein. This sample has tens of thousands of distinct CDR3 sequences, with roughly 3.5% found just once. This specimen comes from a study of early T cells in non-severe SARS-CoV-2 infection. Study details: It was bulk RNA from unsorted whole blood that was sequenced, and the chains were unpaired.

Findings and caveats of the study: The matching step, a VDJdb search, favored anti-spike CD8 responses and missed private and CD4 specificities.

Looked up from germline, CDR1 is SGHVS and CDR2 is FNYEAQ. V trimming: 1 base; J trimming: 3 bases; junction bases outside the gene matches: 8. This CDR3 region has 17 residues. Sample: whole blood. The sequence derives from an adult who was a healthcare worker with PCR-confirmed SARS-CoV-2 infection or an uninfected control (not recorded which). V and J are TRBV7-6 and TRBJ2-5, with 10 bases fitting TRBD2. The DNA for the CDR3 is TGTGCCAGCAGCTTAGAAGGGCGCCTAGCGGGAGAAGAGACCCAGTACTTC. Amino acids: CASSLEGRLAGEETQYF.